This T cell receptor (beta chain) was sequenced for a study of T-cell memory formation after mild COVID-19. Study-level information: TCR clusters largely stayed donor specific. Study-wide findings and caveats: A subset of responding clones appeared in pre-infection memory, suggesting cross-reactive memory joined. The authors did not confirm SARS-CoV-2 specificity of second-wave clones peaking day 37.

TCRdb reprocessed the 5' RACE reads with MiXCR, giving one entry per CDR3 protein. The table has 270,000 or so distinct CDR3 sequences, about a sixth seen once; the top ten hold under 30%. Points on this clonotype: Its antigen is currently unknown.

Sample: PBMCs or a T cell subset sorted from them (not recorded which). This sequence was found in a man younger than 35 who had mild COVID-19 (a few samples of this study predate the infection). Cell type and time point are not known.

This chain's CDR3 is CATSRDQGAGQFF. The CDR3 DNA reads TGTGCCACCAGCAGAGATCAGGGGGCCGGGCAGTTCTTC. This chain connects TRBV15 to TRBJ2-1; 8 bases map to TRBD1. The CDR3 is 13 residues long. Per the germline V gene, CDR1 is LNHNV and CDR2 is YYDKDF (reference sequence). V dropped 0 bases and J dropped 12; count of bases not matched to a gene: 4.